The source of this TCR beta chain is a study of T cell responses to AZD1222 COVID-19 vaccine. In the case of this clone: What it binds is unknown.

Clones were sequenced by immunoSEQ multiplex PCR, and TCRdb holds only the in-frame ones, with some missing. The sample lists about 150,000 clones, over 90% seen once, with less than 6.5% in the top ten. V lost 4 bases and J 4 bases, leaving 17 bases between the germline ends. The germline CDR1 and CDR2 sequences are SGDLS and YYNGEE. The CDR3 is made up of 16 amino acids. Notes on the study in general: Only 5 or 6 AZD1222 recipients tested seropositive at baseline. It should be noted that donors were predominantly white British and more often female, and clonal diversity was possibly underestimated. Nearly half of spike-specific TCRs reportedly target variant regions that are unmutated in the B.1.351 and B.1.1.7 variants.

The sequenced sample was peripheral blood, obtained on day 0 of AZD1222 vaccination. This chain joins TRBV9 and TRBJ1-4, with D perhaps matching TRBD1 (6 bases). This clonotype originated in an adult in good health. CDR3 protein: CASSPRGQGSNEKLFF. CDR3 nucleotide sequence: TGTGCCAGCAGCCCACGAGGGCAGGGGAGTAATGAAAAACTGTTTTTT.